This is a list of T cell receptor beta chains from one sample in a study of T cell repertoires in cytomegalovirus infection. MiXCR, run by TCRdb on the reads, gives a single entry per CDR3 protein. The sample includes almost 500,000 distinct CDR3 sequences, about 11% seen only once; the top ten take roughly a tenth. Sequences were obtained from PBMCs. All receptors derive from a human donor in good health (CMV status not recorded). Some clones in this sample may be carry-over from other donors' samples. Each CDR3 is given with its conserved first and last residue. D genes are given only for firm matches. Not all rows give a size; the values are once, few, many and, for expanded clones, a class.

j_call d_call v_call clone_size cdr3_aa cdr3_nt
TRBJ2-3 TRBD2 TRBV2 few CASKRTSGRSSTDTQYF TGTGCCAGCAAGCGGACTAGCGGGAGATCTAGCACAGATACGCAGTATTTT
TRBJ2-3 TRBD2 TRBV14 many CASSRGKTGGFTDTQYF TGTGCCAGCAGCCGAGGAAAAACGGGAGGGTTCACAGATACGCAGTATTTT
TRBJ2-2 TRBD1 TRBV2 - CASSDTGASGELFF TGTGCCAGCAGTGATACAGGGGCGTCGGGGGAGCTGTTTTTT
TRBJ1-1 TRBD1 TRBV5-5 - CASSLVPGGDTEAFF TGTGCCAGCAGCTTGGTCCCAGGGGGGGACACTGAAGCTTTCTTT
TRBJ2-4 - TRBV2 - CASSVTGSKNIQYF TGTGCCAGCAGCGTAACAGGGTCCAAAAACATTCAGTACTTC
TRBJ1-5 - TRBV11-1 many CASSPAGESQPQHF TGTGCCAGCAGCCCCGCGGGCGAGAGTCAGCCCCAGCATTTT
TRBJ1-5 TRBD1 TRBV20-1 - CSAQGQGNQPQHF TGCAGTGCCCAGGGACAGGGGAATCAGCCCCAGCATTTT
TRBJ1-5 TRBD1 TRBV15 many CATSRTGEDQPQHF TGTGCCACCTCGAGGACAGGGGAGGACCAGCCCCAGCATTTT
TRBJ2-7 - TRBV7-8 many CASSPRRKGSDEQYF TGTGCCAGCAGCCCCCGGAGGAAGGGGTCCGACGAGCAGTACTTC
TRBJ1-5 - TRBV7-9 many CASSLGMAGSQPQHF TGTGCCAGCAGCTTAGGAATGGCGGGGTCACAGCCCCAGCATTTT
TRBJ2-7 TRBD1 TRBV29-1 few CSVLQGETYEQYF TGCAGCGTTCTACAGGGGGAGACCTACGAGCAGTACTTC
TRBJ2-6 - TRBV10-3 many CAANSGANVLTF TGTGCCGCCAACTCTGGGGCCAACGTCCTGACTTTC
TRBJ2-7 TRBD2 TRBV10-3 many CAIRSTSGRANEQYF TGTGCCATCAGGTCGACTAGCGGGAGGGCTAACGAGCAGTACTTC
TRBJ1-1 - TRBV3-1 - CASSQEGRWTEAFF TGTGCCAGCAGCCAAGAGGGGCGGTGGACTGAAGCTTTCTTT
TRBJ2-7 - TRBV7-2 many CASSTRTKYEQYF TGTGCCAGCAGCACGAGAACTAAGTACGAGCAGTACTTC
TRBJ2-6 TRBD1 TRBV11-3 few CASSSGTGGSSSGANVLTF TGTGCCAGCAGCTCCGGGACAGGGGGCTCCTCTTCTGGGGCCAACGTCCTGACTTTC
TRBJ2-1 TRBD2 TRBV5-1 many CASSLELAGANEQFF TGCGCCAGCAGCTTGGAACTAGCGGGGGCCAATGAGCAGTTCTTC
TRBJ2-1 TRBD2 TRBV14 - CASSHAREASYNEQFF TGTGCCAGCAGCCATGCCCGGGAGGCCTCCTACAATGAGCAGTTCTTC
TRBJ2-1 TRBD2 TRBV27 many CASSFSGRAKVF TGTGCCAGCAGTTTTTCCGGGAGGGCCAAAGTCTTC
TRBJ2-1 TRBD1 TRBV29-1 - CSAGDRGLNEQFF TGCAGCGCCGGGGACAGGGGGCTCAATGAGCAGTTCTTC
TRBJ2-7 TRBD2 TRBV29-1 - CSVELAGIYEQYF TGCAGCGTTGAACTAGCGGGAATCTACGAGCAGTACTTC
TRBJ2-1 - TRBV15 - CATSMAAYNEQFF TGTGCCACCAGCATGGCGGCATACAATGAGCAGTTCTTC
TRBJ2-1 TRBD1 TRBV27 - CASSLRQGGNEQFF TGTGCCAGCAGTCTGCGACAGGGGGGGAATGAGCAGTTCTTC
TRBJ1-6 TRBD1 TRBV7-8 many CASSPPGQGSSPLHF TGTGCCAGCAGCCCTCCGGGACAGGGGTCTTCACCCCTCCACTTT